The 17 T cell receptor beta chains below were found in one sample sequenced in a study of blood T cell repertoires in COVID-19. Profiling relied on immunoSEQ multiplex PCR, and the TCRdb table lists in-frame clones only, not all of them. The sample has 470,000 or so clones, 70% to 90% seen once. The sample taken for sequencing was peripheral blood. These receptors all come from a human donor in a cohort sampled during active COVID-19.

The V gene is TRBV6-6, the J gene TRBJ1-4; D gene ambiguous. Germline V lookup: CDR1 MNHNY, CDR2 SVGAGI (reference sequence). V lost 2 bases to trimming and J lost 5 bases, with 6 bases between them. There are 13 residues in the CDR3. Here the CDR3 DNA reads TGTGCCAGCAGTTACCAGTCGAATGAAAAACTGTTTTTT. Translating gives CASSYQSNEKLFF.

V and J are TRBV27 and TRBJ1-3; TRBD1 is a possible D gene (5 bases). CDR3 length: 18 residues. The germline gives CDR1 MNHEY, CDR2 SMNVEV (reference sequence). Between the trimmed V and J ends, which lost 2 bases and 0 bases, there was a span of 17 bases. The CDR3 protein is CASSLRGPTGASGNTIYF. Written as DNA, the CDR3 is TGTGCCAGCAGTTTAAGGGGTCCAACAGGTGCCTCTGGAAACACCATATATTTT.

V and J are TRBV10-2 and TRBJ1-1; no firm D call. The germline gives CDR1 WSHSY, CDR2 SAAADI. This CDR3 region has 14 residues. V lost 5 bases to trimming and J lost 4 bases, with 14 bases between them. CDR3 amino acids: CASSPGDFSTEAFF. The CDR3 DNA reads TGCGCCAGCAGTCCCGGGGATTTTAGCACTGAAGCTTTCTTT.

The V and J genes are TRBV11-2 and TRBJ2-7; 9 nucleotides agree with TRBD2. The CDR3 loop spans 16 amino acids. After removal of 0 bases from V and 3 bases from J, the junction contained 6 bases not matched to a gene. The germline V gene has CDR1 SGHAT and CDR2 FQNNGV. As DNA, the CDR3 is TGTGCCAGCAGCTTAGATCAATGGCGGGAGGGCTACGAGCAGTACTTC. Residues: CASSLDQWREGYEQYF.

The V call is TRBV19, the J call TRBJ2-4, with TRBD1 matching over 7 bases. Trimming removed 7 bases from V and 8 bases from J; junction bases left unmatched: 8. Germline V CDR1 and CDR2: LNHDA, SQIVND (reference sequence). The CDR3 is 13 amino acids. The CDR3 nucleotides read TGTGCCAGTACGGGCAGGGGGTGGGACATTCAGTACTTC. Translated: CASTGRGWDIQYF.

The chain joins TRBV2 to TRBJ2-7; 11 bases line up with TRBD2. The germline gives CDR1 SNHLY, CDR2 FYNNEI. The CDR3 extends over 15 amino acids. V was clipped by 4 bases and J by 0 bases; unmatched bases: 2. The CDR3 is CASSATSGISYEQYF. The DNA for the CDR3 is TGTGCCAGCAGTGCGACTAGCGGGATCTCCTACGAGCAGTACTTC.

V is TRBV4-1 and J is TRBJ1-3; tentative D call: TRBD1 (5 bases). V was shortened by 0 bases and J by 2 bases, with 8 bases between the two germline ends. This CDR3 region has 15 residues. CDR1 and CDR2 from the germline V gene are MGHRA and YSYEKL. The CDR3 sequence: CASSQEGGAGNTIYF. CDR3 DNA sequence: TGCGCCAGCAGCCAAGAAGGAGGGGCTGGAAACACCATATATTTT.

This chain joins TRBV9 and TRBJ2-3; 8 bases are a match to TRBD2. The CDR3 runs to 17 residues. Trimming took 4 bases from V and 2 from J; bases not matched to a gene: 12. CDR1 SGDLS and CDR2 YYNGEE come from the germline V gene. CDR3 protein: CASSPRLSSGITDTQYF. Here the CDR3 DNA reads TGTGCCAGCAGCCCCCGGTTGAGTAGCGGGATCACAGATACGCAGTATTTT.

This chain connects TRBV30 to TRBJ1-4; no reliable D call. Trimming took off 3 bases at V and 8 bases at J, with 10 bases between the two ends. Germline assignment: CDR1 GTSNPN and CDR2 SVGIG (reference sequence). The CDR3 spans 12 residues. CDR3 in amino acids: CAWSIGEEKLFF. The CDR3, as DNA: TGTGCCTGGAGCATCGGGGAGGAAAAACTGTTTTTT.

With regard to this clone: The sample contains more than one DNA sequence encoding this CDR3. The chain couples TRBV19 to TRBJ1-5, with 8 bases lining up with TRBD1. This CDR3 has 15 residues. The germline V gene has CDR1 LNHDA and CDR2 SQIVND (reference sequence). The trim removed 7 bases at V and 0 bases at J, leaving 5 bases unmatched. CDR3 DNA: TGTGCCAGTACTGACAGGGGTTATAGCAATCAGCCCCAGCATTTT. Protein: CASTDRGYSNQPQHF.

The chain uses TRBV18 and TRBJ1-2; tentative D call: TRBD1 (5 bases). V lost 3 bases and J 4 bases, leaving 9 bases between the germline ends. CDR3 length equals 13 residues. Germline V gives CDR1 KGHSH, CDR2 LQKENI. CDR3 protein: CASSPDSRYGYTF. Here the CDR3 DNA reads TGTGCCAGCTCACCCGACAGCCGCTATGGCTACACCTTC.

This clone was observed a single time. The rearrangement links TRBV15 to TRBJ2-3, with D maybe TRBD1 (5 bases). This CDR3 region has 16 residues. Germline CDR1 is LNHNV and CDR2 is YYDKDF (reference sequence). Trimming shortened V by 0 bases and J by 2 bases, and 12 bases separated the two germline ends. CDR3 DNA: TGTGCCACCAGCAGAGAAATAGGCAGGGACACAGATACGCAGTATTTT. It specifies CATSREIGRDTDTQYF.

This chain uses TRBV7-2 with TRBJ1-1; D perhaps matches TRBD1 (6 bases). Trimming took 4 bases from V and 4 from J, leaving 16 bases between them. The germline V gene encodes CDR1 SGHTA and CDR2 FQGNSA. The CDR3 totals 15 residues. CDR3 nucleotides: TGTGCCAGCAGCTCTTACCAGGGGCCGGGCACTGAAGCTTTCTTT. It specifies CASSSYQGPGTEAFF.

The chain joins TRBV24-1 to TRBJ2-3, with D unresolved. Per germline, CDR1 KGHDR and CDR2 SFDVKD. V lost 3 bases to trimming and J lost 1 base, with 4 bases between them. There are 13 residues in the CDR3. CDR3 DNA sequence: TGTGCCACCAGTGATATAGGCACAGATACGCAGTATTTT. It is translated as CATSDIGTDTQYF.

This chain joins TRBV6-2 or TRBV6-3 and TRBJ2-4; 8 nucleotides agree with TRBD1. CDR1 and CDR2 (germline): MNHEY, SVGEGT. V lost 5 bases and J lost 3; bases outside the gene matches: 3. CDR3 length equals 14 residues. CDR3 sequence: CASSMGQVKNIQYF. The CDR3 coding sequence is TGTGCCAGCAGTATGGGACAGGTCAAAAACATTCAGTACTTC.

Concerning this clone: The junction shows a germline mismatch at one end, possibly a read error. For the CDR3, the DNA is TGTGCTAGCAGCCCCATTGCGGACACTGAAGCTTTCTTT. Amino acids: CASSPIADTEAFF. The chain carries TRBV7-7 and TRBJ1-1; D unclear. The CDR3 loop spans 13 amino acids. Germline V gene data show CDR1 as SSHAT and CDR2 as FNYEAQ (reference sequence).

In DNA, the CDR3 is TGTGCCAGCAGCGTAGGGGCAGACGGGAGCCAGGCTGAAGCTTTCTTT. Its translation: CASSVGADGSQAEAFF. The chain recombines TRBV9 with TRBJ1-1; D unresolved. The CDR3 is 16 amino acids. With 0 bases removed from V and 6 bases from J, the gap between germline ends came to 18 bases. In germline, CDR1 is SGDLS, CDR2 YYNGEE.